This TCR beta chain was recovered during a study of T cell responses to AZD1222 COVID-19 vaccine. About the research overall: Pooled in the analysis were second doses at about 4 or about 12 weeks. Study findings and constraints: Repertoires were obtained solely post-peak T cell response. The donor group comprised mostly white British people and more females; the analysis possibly underestimated clonal diversity.

V shed 10 bases and J shed 5 bases, with 17 bases lying between them. Germline V gene data show CDR1 as MGHDK and CDR2 as SYGVNS. The CDR3 is 13 residues long. The table lists this clone with a few counts. As yet, its antigen is unknown. Here immunoSEQ multiplex PCR was the method, and the copy in TCRdb shows in-frame clones only, minus some. The sample consists of approximately 100,000 clones, about 90% of them appearing once. The receptor's source is an adult in good health. The V and J genes are TRBV25-1 and TRBJ1-1, with D perhaps TRBD1 (6 bases). The starting material was peripheral blood, obtained on day 0 of AZD1222 vaccination. CDR3 sequence (DNA): TGTGCCACCACACCCGGGGGCAGGACTGAAGCTTTCTTT. Amino acids: CATTPGGRTEAFF.